These 20 T cell receptor beta chains were all obtained from the same sample, sequenced in a study of blood T cell repertoires in COVID-19. Here immunoSEQ multiplex PCR was the method, and the copy in TCRdb shows in-frame clones only, minus some. Of fewer than 200,000 clones listed, approximately 80% were seen once; the top ten hold roughly 6.3%. The sequenced material came from peripheral blood. Receptors were obtained from a human donor in a cohort sampled during active COVID-19.

This clone came up a few times. This sequence joins TRBV12-3 or TRBV12-4 and TRBJ1-1, with no clear D. This CDR3 region has 12 residues. V was cut by 5 bases and J by 7 bases, with 11 bases left in between. The CDR3 nucleotides read TGTGCCAGCAGTCCAGATCCACGTGAAGCTTTCTTT. Amino acids: CASSPDPREAFF.

This clone was recorded only once. The chain recombines TRBV2 with TRBJ2-7, with TRBD2 matching over 7 bases. This CDR3 is 16 amino acids long. The germline V gene encodes CDR1 SNHLY and CDR2 FYNNEI. The trim removed 4 bases at V and 1 base at J, leaving 10 bases unmatched. The CDR3 DNA reads TGTGCCAGCAGTGGGCCGAGGAGGGAGGGGTCCTACGAGCAGTACTTC. Translation gives CASSGPRREGSYEQYF.

V and J are TRBV9 and TRBJ2-3, with D tentatively TRBD2 (7 bases). This CDR3 has 19 residues. Trimming took off 4 bases at V and 4 bases at J, with 28 bases between the two ends. Germline CDR1 SGDLS, CDR2 YYNGEE. The CDR3 here is CASSLTMGGAEGRADTQYF. CDR3 coding DNA: TGTGCCAGCAGCCTTACAATGGGGGGGGCCGAGGGTAGGGCAGATACGCAGTATTTT.

The V call is TRBV19, the J call TRBJ2-2; D is perhaps TRBD1 (6 bases). The CDR3 consists of 17 residues. The germline V gene has CDR1 LNHDA and CDR2 SQIVND (reference sequence). Trimming left V 9 bases short and J 8 bases short, with 28 bases between. CDR3 DNA sequence: TGTGCCAGCTCACAGGGATTTCGGGGCTCAGGGGTGGGGGAGCTGTTTTTT. This translates into CASSQGFRGSGVGELFF.

In this sample, this clone turned up a few times. The chain joins TRBV2 to TRBJ2-1; D remains unclear. This CDR3 is built from 13 residues. CDR1 and CDR2 (germline): SNHLY, FYNNEI. V was shortened by 5 bases and J by 5 bases, with 10 bases between the two germline ends. The DNA for the CDR3 is TGTGCCAGCAGTATAAGTGGAGACAATGAGCAGTTCTTC. Its protein is CASSISGDNEQFF.

CDR3 sequence reads: CASSQDSVLIDSGANVLTF. For the CDR3, the DNA is TGCGCCAGCAGCCAAGACTCGGTCTTGATCGACTCTGGGGCCAACGTCCTGACTTTC. The chain couples TRBV4-1 to TRBJ2-6, with D unresolved. V lost 0 bases and J 0 bases, leaving 15 bases between the germline ends. The germline CDR1 and CDR2 sequences are MGHRA and YSYEKL. The CDR3 consists of 19 residues.

This clone came up once. The chain uses TRBV5-1 and TRBJ1-1, with 7 positions matching TRBD1. The CDR3 runs 15 residues. CDR1 is SGHRS and CDR2 is YFSETQ in the germline V gene. V shed 0 bases, J shed 6 bases, and the junction held 8 bases outside the gene matches. This chain's CDR3 is CASSLGQGKYAEAFF. In DNA, the CDR3 is TGCGCCAGCAGCTTGGGACAGGGCAAATACGCTGAAGCTTTCTTT.

The rearrangement uses TRBV19 and TRBJ2-5; 12 nucleotides match TRBD1. J gave up 6 bases and V 9 bases, and 17 bases lay outside the gene matches. This CDR3 is built from 17 residues. Germline CDR1 reads LNHDA; CDR2 reads SQIVND (reference sequence). The CDR3 here is CASAPDRDRGRLKTQYF. Here the CDR3 DNA reads TGTGCCAGCGCACCTGACCGGGACAGGGGGCGCCTAAAGACCCAGTACTTC.

The rearrangement joins TRBV10-3 to TRBJ2-7, with 8 bases lining up with TRBD2. CDR3 length: 15 residues. Germline assignment: CDR1 ENHRY and CDR2 SYGVKD. V shed 9 bases and J 0 bases; nucleotides not matched to a gene: 10. Here the CDR3 DNA reads TGTGCCATTGCGCTCGCGGGGGGCTTCTCCTACGAGCAGTACTTC. Translating gives CAIALAGGFSYEQYF.

CDR3 amino acids: CASRGTSGASDTQYF. CDR3 coding DNA: TGTGCCAGCAGAGGGACTAGCGGGGCCTCAGATACGCAGTATTTT. The chain uses TRBV6-6 and TRBJ2-3; 13 nucleotides line up with TRBD2. In germline, CDR1 is MNHNY, CDR2 SVGAGI (reference sequence). V was pared by 6 bases and J by 4 bases, with 4 bases of the junction left unmatched. The CDR3 runs to 15 residues.

V usage is TRBV7-9 and J usage is TRBJ1-6; 8 bases align to TRBD1. J gave up 8 bases and V 2 bases, and 5 bases lay outside the gene matches. The CDR3 totals 15 residues. CDR1 and CDR2 (germline): SEHNR, FQNEAQ (reference sequence). As DNA, the CDR3 is TGTGCCAGCAGCTTATCTTCAGGGGGCGATTCACCCCTCCACTTT. Translating gives CASSLSSGGDSPLHF.

V gene TRBV3-1 (or the pseudogene TRBV3-2) combines with J gene TRBJ2-1, with D perhaps TRBD2 (5 bases). V lost 2 bases and J 8 bases, leaving 13 bases between the germline ends. Germline assignment: CDR1 LGHDT and CDR2 YNNKEL (reference sequence). The CDR3 covers 14 residues. The CDR3 DNA reads TGTGCCAGCAGCCAACCCCTGCGGGCCTATGAGCAGTTCTTC. Protein: CASSQPLRAYEQFF.

The chain employs TRBV6-5 and TRBJ2-2; D is undetermined. CDR1 and CDR2 from the germline V gene are MNHEY and SVGAGI. Trimming stripped 8 bases from V and 2 bases from J, with 6 bases between. The CDR3 loop spans 12 amino acids. CDR3 in DNA: TGTGCCAGCCAGTCCAACACCGGGGAGCTGTTTTTT. It encodes CASQSNTGELFF.

This clone came up a few times. The CDR3 loop reads CASSIDRAQPQHF. For the CDR3, the DNA is TGTGCCAGCAGCATCGACAGGGCTCAGCCCCAGCATTTT. The rearrangement uses TRBV7-8 and TRBJ1-5; TRBD1 agrees at 7 bases. CDR1 and CDR2 from the germline V gene are SGHVS and FQNEAQ. With 5 bases clipped from V and 6 bases from J, the junction kept 4 bases outside the gene matches. The CDR3 spans 13 residues.

The CDR3 nucleotides are TGCGCCAGCAGTGACCGTGGGGGCCCAGGAGAGACCCAGTACTTC. It codes for CASSDRGGPGETQYF. The chain is built from TRBV10-1 and TRBJ2-5; possibly TRBD1 for D (6 bases). Germline lookup yields CDR1 WNHNN and CDR2 SYGVQD (reference sequence). The V and J ends lost 3 bases and 4 bases respectively, with 15 bases between them. CDR3 length: 15 residues.

This clone was seen a few times. The chain combines TRBV18 with TRBJ2-2; no definite D call. The germline V gene encodes CDR1 KGHSH and CDR2 LQKENI. Trimming stripped 3 bases from V and 2 bases from J, with 4 bases between. CDR3 length equals 13 residues. The CDR3 nucleotides are TGTGCCAGCTCACCGCTAAACACCGGGGAGCTGTTTTTT. It encodes CASSPLNTGELFF.

The chain has TRBV6-5 and TRBJ1-2, with D perhaps matching TRBD1 (6 bases). Deletions cut 5 bases from V and 6 bases from J, with 13 bases between. Germline lookup yields CDR1 MNHEY and CDR2 SVGAGI. The CDR3 contains 13 residues. As DNA, the CDR3 is TGTGCCAGCAGTCCACAGGGTCTTGATGGCTACACCTTC. Its protein product is CASSPQGLDGYTF.

As DNA, the CDR3 is TGTGCCAGCAGACAGGGTTCGAGCAATCAGCCCCAGCATTTT. Protein product: CASRQGSSNQPQHF. This sequence joins TRBV6-5 and TRBJ1-5, with D possibly being TRBD1 (6 bases). This CDR3 is built from 14 residues. The V gene's germline CDR1 is MNHEY and CDR2 SVGAGI. V was pared by 6 bases and J by 1 base, with 10 bases between.

In nucleotides, the CDR3 is TGTGCCAGCTCACCGCCGGGACAGGAAAACAATGAGCAGTTCTTC. Translating gives CASSPPGQENNEQFF. The chain recombines TRBV18 with TRBJ2-1; 8 positions match TRBD1. V lost 3 bases to trimming and J lost 5 bases; unmatched junction nucleotides: 6. The CDR3 runs to 15 residues. Germline V gives CDR1 KGHSH, CDR2 LQKENI.

The rearrangement links TRBV6-5 to TRBJ1-1, with 7 bases identical to TRBD1. From germline, CDR1 is MNHEY and CDR2 SVGAGI. V was clipped by 2 bases and J by 0 bases; unmatched bases: 3. The CDR3 spans 15 residues. The CDR3: CASSYRGLLNTEAFF. The CDR3 nucleotides read TGTGCCAGCAGTTACAGGGGGCTTTTGAACACTGAAGCTTTCTTT.